This T cell receptor (beta chain) comes out of a study of blood T cell repertoires in COVID-19. Produced via immunoSEQ multiplex PCR; TCRdb's table is partial and in-frame only. The sample consists of roughly 100,000 clones, about 91% of them appearing once. Germline-derived CDR1 and CDR2 are WNHNN and SYGVQD (reference sequence). V lost 3 bases and J lost 4, with 4 bases in between. This CDR3 spans 12 amino acids. The chain employs TRBV10-1 and TRBJ1-5; no definite D call. This clonotype was sampled from a man in his forties or fifties with acute or convalescent COVID-19. The sequencing sample was made of peripheral blood. The CDR3 bases are TGCGCCAGCAGTGATCCAAATCAGCCCCAGCATTTT. It is translated as CASSDPNQPQHF.